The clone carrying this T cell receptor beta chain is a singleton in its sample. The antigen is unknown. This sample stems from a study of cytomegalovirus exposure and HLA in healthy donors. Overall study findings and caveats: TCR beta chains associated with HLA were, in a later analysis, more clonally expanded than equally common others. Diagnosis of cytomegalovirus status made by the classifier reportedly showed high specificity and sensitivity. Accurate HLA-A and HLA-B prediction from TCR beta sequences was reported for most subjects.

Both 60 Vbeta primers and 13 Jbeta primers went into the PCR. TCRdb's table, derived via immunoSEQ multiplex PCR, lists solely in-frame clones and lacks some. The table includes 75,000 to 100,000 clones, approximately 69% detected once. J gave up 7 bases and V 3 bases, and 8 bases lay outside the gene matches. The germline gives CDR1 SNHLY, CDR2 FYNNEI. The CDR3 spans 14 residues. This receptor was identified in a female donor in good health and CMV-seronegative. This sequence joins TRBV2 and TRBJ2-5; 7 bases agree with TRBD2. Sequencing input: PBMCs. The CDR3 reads CASSDPSGVVTQYF. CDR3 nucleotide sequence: TGTGCCAGCAGTGACCCCAGCGGGGTCGTGACCCAGTACTTC.